The 15 T cell receptor beta chains below all came from one sample that was sequenced in a study of shared clonotypes between healthy human individuals. Clones were sequenced by immunoSEQ multiplex PCR, and TCRdb holds only the in-frame ones, with some missing. The sample includes around 1.5 million clones, 98% seen only once; the top ten take 0.4% to 0.55%. Sequenced input: naive CD4+ T cells sorted from blood. Specified subset: CD45RA+ positively selected. These receptors all come from a man between 25 and 39 years old in good health.

Here the CDR3 reads CASSLGPYGGSFYEQYF. The CDR3 DNA reads as TGTGCCAGCAGCTTAGGCCCTTACGGCGGGAGTTTCTACGAGCAGTACTTC. The rearrangement uses TRBV5-7 and TRBJ2-7; 7 positions match TRBD2. TRBV5-7 is noted as an ORF with a role that remains uncertain. The CDR3 has 17 residues. The J segment lost 3 bases and the V segment lost 2 bases, leaving 14 bases of the junction unmatched.

V usage is TRBV25-1 and J usage is TRBJ2-7; D gene ambiguous. The CDR3 is 15 amino acids. Germline CDR1 reads MGHDK; CDR2 reads SYGVNS. Trimming removed 1 base from V and 0 bases from J, with 10 bases in between. The CDR3: CASSESGKSSYEQYF. CDR3 DNA sequence: TGTGCCAGCAGTGAATCCGGCAAGAGCTCCTACGAGCAGTACTTC.

This clone was seen only once. The J gene is TRBJ2-1, the V gene TRBV7-9, with 9 bases aligning to TRBD2. CDR1 is SEHNR, CDR2 FQNEAQ, per germline (reference sequence). With 5 bases clipped from V and 5 bases from J, the junction kept 7 bases outside the gene matches. There are 15 residues in the CDR3. CDR3 sequence: CASSLSLAGHNEQFF. The CDR3 DNA sequence: TGTGCCAGCAGCCTAAGCCTAGCGGGACACAATGAGCAGTTCTTC.

Of note for this clone: Other DNA sequences of this sample code for an identical CDR3. This chain uses TRBV10-3 with TRBJ2-5, with unresolved D. Germline CDR1 reads ENHRY; CDR2 reads SYGVKD. V was clipped by 3 bases and J by 4 bases, with 6 bases between them. The CDR3 is 12 residues long. CDR3 protein: CAISERGETQYF. The CDR3 coding sequence is TGTGCCATCAGTGAAAGAGGAGAGACCCAGTACTTC.

V gene TRBV28 combines with J gene TRBJ2-3; 7 bases map to TRBD1. This CDR3 has 21 amino acids. V shed 1 base and J 2 bases; nucleotides not matched to a gene: 21. Germline V gene data show CDR1 as MDHEN and CDR2 as SYDVKM. CDR3 nucleotide sequence: TGTGCCAGCAGTTTATTTTGGGGTATCCCCCCGACAGGGTATACCACAGATACGCAGTATTTT. Translated: CASSLFWGIPPTGYTTDTQYF.

This clone was seen once. This sequence joins TRBV6-5 and TRBJ2-7, with D perhaps matching TRBD1 (5 bases). CDR1 is MNHEY and CDR2 is SVGAGI in the germline V gene. The germline V and J ends were trimmed by 3 bases and 5 bases, with 14 bases remaining between them. This CDR3 has 14 amino acids. CDR3 residues: CASSYWAGQNEQYF. CDR3 nucleotides: TGTGCCAGCAGTTATTGGGCAGGGCAGAACGAGCAGTACTTC.

The chain uses TRBV5-1 and TRBJ2-2; 8 nucleotides line up with TRBD1. The CDR3 runs to 16 residues. The V and J ends lost 4 bases and 1 base, in that order; junction bases with no gene match: 6. Germline V gives CDR1 SGHRS, CDR2 YFSETQ. The CDR3 DNA follows: TGCGCCAGCAGCCCGAGGACAGGGAGGAACACCGGGGAGCTGTTTTTT. It yields the protein CASSPRTGRNTGELFF. The full variable domain, its missing parts supplied by reference TRBV5-1 and TRBJ2-2, is KAGVTQTPRYLIKTRGQQVTLSCSPISGHRSVSWYQQTPGQGLQFLFEYFSETQRNKGNFPGRFSGRQFSNSRSEMNVSTLELGDSALYLCASSPRTGRNTGELFFGEGSRLTVL.

This chain uses TRBV7-2 with TRBJ2-7; weak D call: TRBD1 (6 bases). The CDR3 has 15 amino acids. Germline CDR1 reads SGHTA; CDR2 reads FQGNSA. Trimming took off 2 bases at V and 1 base at J, with 12 bases between the two ends. The CDR3 here is CASSLSYGQSYEQYF. In DNA, the CDR3 is TGTGCCAGCAGCTTAAGCTATGGACAGTCCTACGAGCAGTACTTC.

The chain has TRBV2 and TRBJ2-7, with 12 positions matching TRBD2. The germline V gene encodes CDR1 SNHLY and CDR2 FYNNEI. The V and J ends lost 5 bases and 2 bases, in that order; junction bases with no gene match: 4. The CDR3 runs 15 residues. CDR3 DNA sequence: TGTGCCAGCAGTTACGGACTAGCGGGACCCTACGAGCAGTACTTC. It codes for CASSYGLAGPYEQYF.

The chain joins TRBV19 to TRBJ1-2, with D unresolved. Trimming shortened V by 5 bases and J by 8 bases, and 15 bases separated the two germline ends. Germline V gene sequence: CDR1 LNHDA, CDR2 SQIVND (reference sequence). This CDR3 has 13 residues. The DNA for the CDR3 is TGTGCCAGTAGTTGGCAGGAAGGTTACGGCTACACCTTC. Translated: CASSWQEGYGYTF. Full variable domain (remainder filled in from reference TRBV19 and TRBJ1-2): DGGITQSPKYLFRKEGQNVTLSCEQNLNHDAMYWYRQDPGQGLRLIYYSQIVNDFQKGDIAEGYSVSREKKESFPLTVTSAQKNPTAFYLCASSWQEGYGYTFGSGTRLTVV.

This chain joins TRBV7-9 and TRBJ1-1, with 8 bases fitting TRBD1. The germline CDR1 and CDR2 sequences are SEHNR and FQNEAQ (reference sequence). V lost 5 bases, J lost 7 bases, and 9 bases stayed unmatched. The CDR3 has 14 residues. CDR3 in amino acids: CASSPDRDIVEAFF. CDR3 coding DNA: TGTGCCAGCAGCCCGGACAGGGATATCGTTGAAGCTTTCTTT.

The chain couples TRBV10-3 to TRBJ2-6; 8 bases match TRBD1. This CDR3 is built from 15 residues. Germline V gene lookup returns CDR1 ENHRY and CDR2 SYGVKD. The V and J ends lost 10 bases and 2 bases, in that order; junction bases with no gene match: 7. As DNA, the CDR3 is TGTGCCACGGCAAACAGGGGGACTGGGGCCAACGTCCTGACTTTC. It encodes CATANRGTGANVLTF.

V is TRBV5-1 and J is TRBJ2-7; 12 nucleotides agree with TRBD1. The CDR3 is 16 amino acids. Germline V gene data show CDR1 as SGHRS and CDR2 as YFSETQ. V lost 1 base and J lost 4; bases outside the gene matches: 6. CDR3 amino acids: CASSLWSGQGAYEQYF. CDR3 nucleotide sequence: TGCGCCAGCAGCTTGTGGTCGGGACAGGGGGCGTACGAGCAGTACTTC.

The chain recombines TRBV28 with TRBJ2-5, with a tentative D call TRBD2 (5 bases). Trimming removed 8 bases at V and 0 bases at J, with 13 bases between. The CDR3 loop spans 14 amino acids. Germline V gene sequence: CDR1 MDHEN, CDR2 SYDVKM. The CDR3 DNA sequence: TGTGCCAGCGAACGGGTAGCGTACCAAGAGACCCAGTACTTC. It is translated as CASERVAYQETQYF.

As for this clone: Other DNA sequences from this sample encode an identical CDR3 as well. This sequence joins TRBV5-1 and TRBJ2-5; tentatively, D is TRBD2 (5 bases). Trimming cost V 0 bases and J 5 bases, with 8 bases left between them. The CDR3 is made up of 13 amino acids. CDR1 SGHRS and CDR2 YFSETQ come from the germline V gene. CDR3 sequence: CASSLDGGETQYF. The CDR3 coding sequence is TGCGCCAGCAGCTTGGATGGCGGGGAGACCCAGTACTTC.